This TCR beta chain was profiled in a study of T cell responses to AZD1222 COVID-19 vaccine. Findings of the study overall: Targets within unmutated variant regions were reportedly found for nearly half of spike-specific TCRs. Donors, mostly white British, included more females; clonal diversity was possibly underestimated. Spike as a whole was targeted by vaccine-associated CD4 TCRs, dominant at 160-218 and 743-854.

Libraries were prepared by immunoSEQ multiplex PCR; TCRdb keeps only in-frame clonotypes and omits some of them. The table lists 100,000 or so clones, 82% of them singletons. V lost 4 bases and J lost 4, with 15 bases in between. The germline CDR1 and CDR2 sequences are LNHNV and YYDKDF (reference sequence). The length of the CDR3 is 15 residues. This clone was recorded once. Its matching antigen is unknown. V and J are TRBV15 and TRBJ2-3; D uncertain. The material sequenced was peripheral blood, taken on day 0 of AZD1222 vaccination. This clonotype originated in an adult in good health. Written as DNA, the CDR3 is TGTGCCACCAGCACCGTAGGACCTGGGGCAGATACGCAGTATTTT. This translates into CATSTVGPGADTQYF.